This T cell receptor (beta chain) was sequenced for a study of Graves' ophthalmopathy and Graves' hyperthyroidism. Broader study findings: Classification of ophthalmopathy versus stable hyperthyroidism by a 13-signature model yielded approximately 90% sensitivity and around 77% specificity.

In donors with ophthalmopathy, activity was moderate-to-severe, with CAS ≥3, NOSPECS ≥4 and duration under 3 months. Amplified material comprised TCR beta CDR3 regions derived from RNA transcripts. RT-PCR with HTBI primers came first, then second-round multiplex PCR. TCRdb re-called the multiplex PCR reads with MiXCR, one entry per CDR3 protein. The top ten hold about 40% of the sample, which has hundreds of thousands of distinct CDR3 sequences, about 44% seen once. The V end lost 5 bases, the J end lost 4 bases, and 11 bases lay between the germline ends. This CDR3 comprises 13 residues. CDR1 is SNHLY, CDR2 FYNNEI, per germline. This clonotype was seen a few times. Its matching antigen is unknown.

The sample comprised peripheral blood. The rearrangement uses TRBV2 and TRBJ1-2; no definite D call. The source of this sequence is an adult man with Graves' ophthalmopathy. The CDR3 region has the DNA TGTGCCAGCAGTTTAAGTGAGGGCTATGGCTACACCTTC. Amino acids: CASSLSEGYGYTF.